What follows describes a single T cell receptor beta chain. The target antigen is unknown. The record originates from a study of vaccination and CD4 T cells after COVID-19. In the study overall: Overlapping spike peptides from SARS-CoV-2, HCoV-NL63, HCoV-OC43 and HCoV-229E served to stimulate the cells. Whole-study findings and limits: The median SARS-CoV-2-reactive clonotype number increased from approximately 21 to 40, without statistical significance.

Oncomine TCR Beta short-read sequencing was applied to DNA from cultured CD4+ T cells. Cultured CD4+ T cells were the source of extracted genomic DNA. MiXCR was run by TCRdb on the PCR reads, yielding one entry per CDR3 protein. Of tens of thousands of distinct CDR3 sequences listed, 25% to 30% are singletons. Noted time point: late sampling 161 to 241 days after vaccination in a few convalescent patients. Treatment given: roughly ten-day PBMC culture with coronavirus spike peptide pools or control peptides (ViraFEST assay). The CDR3 length is 15 residues. The V gene lost 4 bases and the J gene lost 2 bases, with 12 bases spanning the gap. CDR1 and CDR2 (germline): SEHNR, FQNEAQ (reference sequence).

Sequenced material: CD4+ T cells from blood, cultured in vitro, taken about 7 months after SARS-CoV-2 vaccination. The V and J genes are TRBV7-9 and TRBJ1-3, with no clear D. The receptor comes from a human donor who had recovered from COVID-19. For the CDR3, the DNA is TGTGCCAGCAGCTCCAAACAGTTCCCTGGAAACACCATATATTTT. Translation: CASSSKQFPGNTIYF. Full variable domain (rest looked up from reference TRBV7-9 and TRBJ1-3): DTGVSQNPRHKITKRGQNVTFRCDPISEHNRLYWYRQTLGQGPEFLTYFQNEAQLEKSRLLSDRFSAERPKGSFSTLEIQRTEQGDSAMYLCASSSKQFPGNTIYFGEGSWLTVV.